These T cell receptor beta chains were read from a single sample in a study of CD8 T cells in ankylosing spondylitis. Each CDR3 protein gets one entry after TCRdb re-called the 5' RACE reads with MiXCR. The sample gives about 130,000 distinct CDR3 sequences, roughly 6.6% of which show up once; around 12% is in the top ten. The sample was blood, either unsorted or a sorted T cell fraction (not recorded which). These TCRs come from a female donor with ankylosing spondylitis or in good health (not recorded which). The CDR3 runs from the conserved cysteine through the conserved F or W. Each record gives: CDR3 DNA, CDR3 protein, D gene, J gene, clone size, V gene. A D gene is named only where the DNA matches it firmly. Rows give clone size only sometimes, using once, few, many, or a class for an expanded clone.

TGCGCCAGCAGCTTTCGACAGATGAACACTGAAGCTTTCTTT | CASSFRQMNTEAFF | NA | TRBJ1-1 | many | TRBV5-1
TGTGCCAGCCGATTCCAGAGCACCGGGGAGCTGTTTTTT | CASRFQSTGELFF | NA | TRBJ2-2 | NA | TRBV7-6
TGCAGTGCTCGTAGGGATGAGACCACTGAAGCTTTCTTT | CSARRDETTEAFF | NA | TRBJ1-1 | many | TRBV20-1
TGTGCCAGCAGTTTAGGACAGGGGATGGGGAACACTGAAGCTTTCTTT | CASSLGQGMGNTEAFF | TRBD1 | TRBJ1-1 | NA | TRBV12-3/TRBV12-4
TGTGCCAGCAGTGAAGCCGGCGGGAGCGGGGAGCTGTTTTTT | CASSEAGGSGELFF | TRBD2 | TRBJ2-2 | NA | TRBV2
TGCGCCAGCGGCGGTGGGGGGATAGATACGCAGTATTTT | CASGGGGIDTQYF | NA | TRBJ2-3 | many | TRBV5-1
TGTGCCAGCAGCTTAGTTAAGGGCGACTATGGCTACACCTTC | CASSLVKGDYGYTF | NA | TRBJ1-2 | many | TRBV7-2
TGTGCCAGCAGCCCCCGACTAGCGGATAAACCAAAGCCGAACTCTGGGGCCAACGTCCTGACTTTC | CASSPRLADKPKPNSGANVLTF | TRBD2 | TRBJ2-6 | many | TRBV4-2
TGTGCCAGCAGTTTACAAGGGGAGGATCAGCCCCAGCATTTT | CASSLQGEDQPQHF | NA | TRBJ1-5 | many | TRBV12-3/TRBV12-4
TGCGCCAGCACCCTGGGGACTCCCGGGAATTCACCCCTCCACTTT | CASTLGTPGNSPLHF | NA | TRBJ1-6 | many | TRBV5-1
TGTGCCAGCAGTTACAACACAGATCAGCCCCAGCATTTT | CASSYNTDQPQHF | NA | TRBJ1-5 | many | TRBV6-5
TGTGCCAGCAGTTACGAGAAATGGTCTGAGCAGTACTTC | CASSYEKWSEQYF | NA | TRBJ2-7 | many | TRBV6-2/TRBV6-3
TGCGCCAGCAGCTTGACAGAGAACACCGGGGAGCTGTTTTTT | CASSLTENTGELFF | NA | TRBJ2-2 | few | TRBV5-1